This TCR beta chain is from a study of CD8+ T cells in alopecia areata. Study in general: Those treated were given oral tofacitinib at 5 to 10 mg twice daily.

RNA, once extracted, was reverse transcribed into cDNA for use as the sequencing template. The repertoire was sequenced with immunoSEQ multiplex PCR; TCRdb's copy has only in-frame clones and lacks some. The repertoire holds some 170,000 clones, about 67% seen once, with around 10% in the top ten. In regard to this clone: The antigen is unknown.

Germline V lookup: CDR1 SGHDT, CDR2 YYEEEE. CDR3 length equals 15 residues. V shed 2 bases and J shed 4 bases, with 13 bases lying between them. Samples from alopecia areata patients were lesional scalp punch biopsies and peripheral blood. The study's findings and limits: The study found TCR sharing across patients less clear than in mice, possibly for HLA reasons.

The sequences come from CD8+ T cells sorted from blood, collected at week 0. The chain carries TRBV5-6 and TRBJ1-5, with D perhaps TRBD1 (5 bases). This TCR was recovered from a human donor with alopecia areata. CDR3 loop: CASSFSGAPNQPQHF. The CDR3 coding sequence is TGTGCCAGCAGCTTTTCCGGGGCTCCTAATCAGCCCCAGCATTTT.